Following are 7 T cell receptor beta chains from one sample sequenced in a study of shared clonotypes between healthy human individuals. Profiling relied on immunoSEQ multiplex PCR, and the TCRdb table lists in-frame clones only, not all of them. This table has around 2.5 million clones, 93% appearing once. Material: naive CD4+ T cells from PBMCs. The subset: CD45RA+ positively selected. Receptors originate from a man younger than 30 in good health. Some clones in this sample may be carry-over from other donors' samples.

This chain uses TRBV30 with TRBJ2-1; a possible D gene is TRBD1 (6 bases). Trimming left V 0 bases short and J 8 bases short, with 11 bases between. The CDR3 has 13 residues. Germline V lookup: CDR1 GTSNPN, CDR2 SVGIG (reference sequence). CDR3 in DNA: TGTGCCTGGAGTGTACAGGGTAGCCATGAGCAGTTCTTC. It specifies CAWSVQGSHEQFF.

Remarks on this clone: The same CDR3 can be traced to other DNA sequences in this sample. CDR3 DNA sequence: TGCAGCGTTGAGGCCGGTACTAACTATGGCTACACCTTC. Its protein is CSVEAGTNYGYTF. The chain has TRBV29-1 and TRBJ1-2; the D is unclear. The CDR3 is 13 amino acids. V was cut by 3 bases and J by 0 bases, with 8 bases left in between. Germline V gene data show CDR1 as SQVTM and CDR2 as ANQGSEA.

This chain uses TRBV5-4 with TRBJ1-2, with D possibly being TRBD1 (5 bases). Germline V gene sequence: CDR1 SGHNT, CDR2 YYREEE (reference sequence). Trimming removed 4 bases from V and 5 bases from J, with 15 bases in between. This CDR3 region has 14 residues. DNA for the CDR3: TGTGCCAGCAGCCCGGCGGGGGGAATTTATGGCTACACCTTC. Translation: CASSPAGGIYGYTF.

The chain recombines TRBV19 with TRBJ1-1; TRBD1 agrees at 10 bases. The CDR3 spans 16 residues. Germline CDR1 LNHDA, CDR2 SQIVND (reference sequence). The V gene end was trimmed by 5 bases and the J gene end by 0 bases; junction bases not matched to a gene: 6. The CDR3 reads CASSPRQGAMNTEAFF. The CDR3, as DNA: TGTGCCAGTAGTCCAAGACAGGGGGCGATGAACACTGAAGCTTTCTTT.

The chain employs TRBV11-3 and TRBJ2-3; D unresolved. V was pared by 2 bases and J by 0 bases, with 6 bases between. The CDR3 spans 14 residues. Germline V lookup: CDR1 SGHNT, CDR2 YENEEA. The CDR3 DNA follows: TGTGCCAGCAGCTTAACGCACAGCACAGATACGCAGTATTTT. It translates to CASSLTHSTDTQYF.

V gene TRBV10-1 combines with J gene TRBJ2-7, with unresolved D. The germline V and J ends were trimmed by 6 bases and 0 bases, with 6 bases remaining between them. Germline V gene lookup returns CDR1 WNHNN and CDR2 SYGVQD (reference sequence). The CDR3 extends over 12 amino acids. The CDR3 region is CASSHSSYEQYF. The DNA of the CDR3 is TGCGCCAGCAGCCACAGCTCCTACGAGCAGTACTTC.

Worth noting for this clone: This specimen includes other DNA sequences encoding the same CDR3. The rearrangement joins TRBV7-2 to TRBJ2-3, with no clear D. Germline V CDR1 and CDR2: SGHTA, FQGNSA. The CDR3 is made up of 14 amino acids. Trimming took off 1 base at V and 2 bases at J, with 7 bases between the two ends. The CDR3 DNA sequence: TGTGCCAGCAGCTTAGGACTGTTCACAGATACGCAGTATTTT. Translating it yields CASSLGLFTDTQYF.